A selection of T cell receptor beta chains follows, all from one sample in a study of shared clonotypes between healthy human individuals. The assay was immunoSEQ multiplex PCR, and TCRdb's table has in-frame clones only and misses some. This table has a few million clones, more than 80% appearing once. Sample: naive CD4+ T cells sorted from blood. These receptors were collected from a man aged 18 to 29 in good health. The CDR3 runs from the conserved cysteine through the conserved F or W. The D gene is left open where the match is weak. Part of the rows lack a size; the others show once, few, many or a class for expanded clones.

J gene: TRBJ2-7
D gene: NA
clone size: NA
V gene: TRBV6-1
CDR3 DNA: TGTGCCAGCAGTGAAAGGAAAAGGACACCCAAATACGAGCAGTACTTC
CDR3 protein: CASSERKRTPKYEQYF

J gene: TRBJ2-7
D gene: NA
clone size: once
V gene: TRBV10-2
CDR3 DNA: TGCGCCAGCAGTGAGGGGGGAGTGCCTTACGAGCAGTACTTC
CDR3 protein: CASSEGGVPYEQYF

J gene: TRBJ2-1
D gene: TRBD1
clone size: NA
V gene: TRBV5-1
CDR3 DNA: TGCGCCAGCAGCTCACAGGGGGCTCTCGATGAGCAGTTCTTC
CDR3 protein: CASSSQGALDEQFF

J gene: TRBJ2-5
D gene: NA
clone size: few
V gene: TRBV6-5
CDR3 DNA: TGTGCCAGCAGTTACTCACAGGGCCAAGAGACCCAGTACTTC
CDR3 protein: CASSYSQGQETQYF

J gene: TRBJ2-3
D gene: NA
clone size: NA
V gene: TRBV9
CDR3 DNA: TGTGCCAGCAGCCCCCGAACAGGGTCCGATACGCAGTATTTT
CDR3 protein: CASSPRTGSDTQYF

J gene: TRBJ1-1
D gene: TRBD1
clone size: NA
V gene: TRBV28
CDR3 DNA: TGTGCCAGCATTCCAGGGGGGAACACTGAAGCTTTCTTT
CDR3 protein: CASIPGGNTEAFF

J gene: TRBJ2-7
D gene: NA
clone size: once
V gene: TRBV5-1
CDR3 DNA: TGCGCCAGCAGCTTCGTCGGGACAATTACCTACGAGCAGTACTTC
CDR3 protein: CASSFVGTITYEQYF

J gene: TRBJ1-1
D gene: NA
clone size: NA
V gene: TRBV27
CDR3 DNA: TGTGCCAGCAGTTTAGGACAGAGGAACACTGAAGCTTTCTTT
CDR3 protein: CASSLGQRNTEAFF

J gene: TRBJ1-3
D gene: NA
clone size: NA
V gene: TRBV7-9
CDR3 DNA: TGTGCCAGCAGCTTCACAGGCTCTGGAAACACCATATATTTT
CDR3 protein: CASSFTGSGNTIYF

J gene: TRBJ2-7
D gene: NA
clone size: NA
V gene: TRBV6-5
CDR3 DNA: TGTGCCAGCAGTTCCCCGACAGGGACTACCTACGAGCAGTACTTC
CDR3 protein: CASSSPTGTTYEQYF

J gene: TRBJ2-7
D gene: NA
clone size: NA
V gene: TRBV10-3
CDR3 DNA: TGTGCCATCAGCCCCGACAGGACTGTTTCCTACGAGCAGTACTTC
CDR3 protein: CAISPDRTVSYEQYF

J gene: TRBJ2-7
D gene: NA
clone size: NA
V gene: TRBV18
CDR3 DNA: TGTGCCAGCTCACGGGACCGCGGCTCCTACGAGCAGTACTTC
CDR3 protein: CASSRDRGSYEQYF

J gene: TRBJ1-2
D gene: NA
clone size: NA
V gene: TRBV28
CDR3 DNA: TGTGCCAGCAGTTCCTCTGGGCCCCGAGACGGCTACACCTTC
CDR3 protein: CASSSSGPRDGYTF

J gene: TRBJ2-7
D gene: NA
clone size: few
V gene: TRBV7-9
CDR3 DNA: TGTGCCAGCACCCGAGAGATGGGCTACGAGCAGTACTTC
CDR3 protein: CASTREMGYEQYF

J gene: TRBJ2-2
D gene: TRBD2
clone size: NA
V gene: TRBV2
CDR3 DNA: TGTGCCAGCAAGGCGCTAGCGGGGAACACCGGGGAGCTGTTTTTT
CDR3 protein: CASKALAGNTGELFF

J gene: TRBJ1-1
D gene: NA
clone size: NA
V gene: TRBV9
CDR3 DNA: TGTGCCAGCAGCGTAGCATCGGTAGGTACTGAAGCTTTCTTT
CDR3 protein: CASSVASVGTEAFF

J gene: TRBJ1-1
D gene: NA
clone size: NA
V gene: TRBV18
CDR3 DNA: TGTGCCAGCTCACTTTGGGTCAACACTGAAGCTTTCTTT
CDR3 protein: CASSLWVNTEAFF

J gene: TRBJ1-4
D gene: NA
clone size: NA
V gene: TRBV5-3
CDR3 DNA: TGTGCCAGAAGCTTGGTTAGATCCCCAACTAATGAAAAACTGTTTTTT
CDR3 protein: CARSLVRSPTNEKLFF

J gene: TRBJ1-4
D gene: NA
clone size: NA
V gene: TRBV19
CDR3 DNA: TGTGCCAGCTCCCGACAGCTTAATGAAAAACTGTTTTTT
CDR3 protein: CASSRQLNEKLFF

J gene: TRBJ1-6
D gene: NA
clone size: NA
V gene: TRBV5-6
CDR3 DNA: TGTGCCAGCAGCTTGGCCGGGGGAAATAATTCACCCCTCCACTTT
CDR3 protein: CASSLAGGNNSPLHF

J gene: TRBJ2-3
D gene: NA
clone size: NA
V gene: TRBV18
CDR3 DNA: TGTGCCAGCTCAGCCACGACTAGCACAGATACGCAGTATTTT
CDR3 protein: CASSATTSTDTQYF

J gene: TRBJ2-7
D gene: TRBD1
clone size: NA
V gene: TRBV27
CDR3 DNA: TGTGCCAGCAGTCGGGGACAGTCCTACGAGCAGTACTTC
CDR3 protein: CASSRGQSYEQYF

J gene: TRBJ2-7
D gene: NA
clone size: once
V gene: TRBV6-1
CDR3 DNA: TGTGCCAGCAGTGTGGCGCCTAACACTTTTTACGAGCAGTACTTC
CDR3 protein: CASSVAPNTFYEQYF

J gene: TRBJ1-1
D gene: NA
clone size: NA
V gene: TRBV29-1
CDR3 DNA: TGCAGCGTAGGGACGTCTGAAGCTTTCTTT
CDR3 protein: CSVGTSEAFF

J gene: TRBJ2-5
D gene: TRBD1
clone size: NA
V gene: TRBV25-1
CDR3 DNA: TGTGCCAGCAGTGGTTCTCTCGGACAGGTGGACGGGGAGACCCAGTACTTC
CDR3 protein: CASSGSLGQVDGETQYF

J gene: TRBJ2-4
D gene: NA
clone size: NA
V gene: TRBV19
CDR3 DNA: TGTGCCAGTAGCCCTCTCTTAGCCAAAAACATTCAGTACTTC
CDR3 protein: CASSPLLAKNIQYF

J gene: TRBJ2-1
D gene: TRBD2
clone size: NA
V gene: TRBV7-3
CDR3 DNA: TGTGCCAGCAGCTTGGGACTAGAATACAATGAGCAGTTCTTC
CDR3 protein: CASSLGLEYNEQFF

J gene: TRBJ2-2
D gene: NA
clone size: NA
V gene: TRBV5-4
CDR3 DNA: TGTGCCAGCAGCTTGGATTGGCCCGGGGAGCTGTTTTTT
CDR3 protein: CASSLDWPGELFF

J gene: TRBJ1-4
D gene: NA
clone size: NA
V gene: TRBV15
CDR3 DNA: TGTGCCACCAGCAGAGCTCGACAGGTCGGAGAAAAACTGTTTTTT
CDR3 protein: CATSRARQVGEKLFF

J gene: TRBJ1-1
D gene: NA
clone size: NA
V gene: TRBV5-1
CDR3 DNA: TGCGCCAGCAGCTCCCTTGTGAACACTGAAGCTTTCTTT
CDR3 protein: CASSSLVNTEAFF

J gene: TRBJ1-2
D gene: NA
clone size: NA
V gene: TRBV5-1
CDR3 DNA: TGCGCCAGCAGACCCGGACAGACCTATGGCTACACCTTC
CDR3 protein: CASRPGQTYGYTF

J gene: TRBJ2-5
D gene: NA
clone size: NA
V gene: TRBV5-1
CDR3 DNA: TGCGCCAGCAGACAGGATATTAACAGGGTAGAGACCCAGTACTTC
CDR3 protein: CASRQDINRVETQYF

J gene: TRBJ2-2
D gene: NA
clone size: NA
V gene: TRBV4-1
CDR3 DNA: TGCGCCAGCAGCCCCGTGAGGGGCAGCAACACCGGGGAGCTGTTTTTT
CDR3 protein: CASSPVRGSNTGELFF

J gene: TRBJ1-2
D gene: NA
clone size: NA
V gene: TRBV15
CDR3 DNA: TGTGCCACCAGCAGAGATCGGGGAGCAGGAAACTATGGCTACACCTTC
CDR3 protein: CATSRDRGAGNYGYTF

J gene: TRBJ2-5
D gene: NA
clone size: NA
V gene: TRBV6-1
CDR3 DNA: TGTGCCAGCAGTGAAGGGACCCTGGGGCAGGTGGGATCGTACTTC
CDR3 protein: CASSEGTLGQVGSYF

J gene: TRBJ1-3
D gene: NA
clone size: NA
V gene: TRBV5-5
CDR3 DNA: TGTGCCAGCAGCTGGGGACCCTTCGACTCTGGAAACACCATATATTTT
CDR3 protein: CASSWGPFDSGNTIYF

J gene: TRBJ2-7
D gene: TRBD2
clone size: NA
V gene: TRBV6-5
CDR3 DNA: TGTGCCAGCAGCTGGACTAGCGGGGGGATTGAGCAGTACTTC
CDR3 protein: CASSWTSGGIEQYF

J gene: TRBJ2-3
D gene: TRBD1
clone size: NA
V gene: TRBV11-2
CDR3 DNA: TGTGCCAGCAGCTTAAGGGGGCCACACGTAGATACGCAGTATTTT
CDR3 protein: CASSLRGPHVDTQYF

J gene: TRBJ1-3
D gene: NA
clone size: NA
V gene: TRBV5-8
CDR3 DNA: TGTGCCAGCAGCCGTGAACCCTCTGGAAACACCATATATTTT
CDR3 protein: CASSREPSGNTIYF

J gene: TRBJ2-7
D gene: NA
clone size: NA
V gene: TRBV5-1
CDR3 DNA: TGCGCCAGCAGCGCAGCCCTGATCAGCGACGAGCAGTACTTC
CDR3 protein: CASSAALISDEQYF

J gene: TRBJ2-3
D gene: NA
clone size: NA
V gene: TRBV18
CDR3 DNA: TGTGCCAGCTCCCTGGGGAGCACAGATACGCAGTATTTT
CDR3 protein: CASSLGSTDTQYF

J gene: TRBJ1-1
D gene: NA
clone size: NA
V gene: TRBV19
CDR3 DNA: TGTGCCAGTAGTATAGGGGCAGGGAGAGATGCTTTCTTT
CDR3 protein: CASSIGAGRDAFF